The T cell receptor (beta chain) under discussion was sequenced for a study of T cells in Graves' hyperthyroidism and ophthalmopathy. Germline CDR1 reads SGHAT; CDR2 reads FQDESV (reference sequence). The V gene lost 4 bases and the J gene lost 6 bases, with 11 bases spanning the gap. This CDR3 has 13 residues. This clonotype was seen at least ten times. Clinicians diagnosed patients from clinical symptoms, serum thyroxine and TRAb, thyroid ultrasound and orbital computed tomography. TCR beta CDR3 regions were amplified from RNA transcripts. A first-round RT-PCR of the TCR CDR3 used the HTBI primer set. One entry per CDR3 protein results from TCRdb running MiXCR on the multiplex PCR reads. The sample includes about 610,000 distinct CDR3 sequences, roughly 15% of them seen just once.

This TCR derives from a middle-aged woman with Graves' ophthalmopathy. This chain connects TRBV11-1 to TRBJ2-3; no reliable D call. Sequencing was performed on blood. CDR3 residues: CASSSRERDTQYF. As DNA, the CDR3 is TGTGCCAGCAGCTCGAGAGAACGGGATACGCAGTATTTT.